A selection of T cell receptor beta chains follows, all from one sample in a study of cytomegalovirus exposure and HLA in healthy donors. Repertoires were generated with immunoSEQ multiplex PCR, while TCRdb's copy carries only in-frame clones and drops some. Of under 200,000 clones listed, approximately 82% are singletons. The sequencing input was PBMCs. The receptor set was obtained from a woman aged 18-29 years in good health and CMV-seropositive. Each CDR3 is given with its conserved first and last residue. Fields, in order: V gene, J gene, clone size, D gene, CDR3 protein, CDR3 DNA. The D gene is left open where the match is weak. Expanded clones are given a class, and other clones once, few, many or no size at all.

v_call: TRBV28; j_call: TRBJ1-2; clone_size: once; d_call: NA; cdr3_aa: CASRTLAASANYGYTF; cdr3_nt: TGTGCCAGCAGAACACTTGCGGCGTCGGCTAACTATGGCTACACCTTC
v_call: TRBV4-1; j_call: TRBJ1-4; clone_size: NA; d_call: NA; cdr3_aa: CASSQGFIPGYEKLFF; cdr3_nt: TGCGCCAGCAGCCAAGGGTTCATTCCAGGGTATGAAAAACTGTTTTTT
v_call: TRBV5-4; j_call: TRBJ1-2; clone_size: NA; d_call: TRBD1; cdr3_aa: CASSRLGQGNYGYTF; cdr3_nt: TGTGCCAGCAGCCGTTTGGGACAGGGGAACTATGGCTACACCTTC
v_call: TRBV4-3; j_call: TRBJ2-1; clone_size: few; d_call: TRBD2; cdr3_aa: CASSPRLAGGNEQFF; cdr3_nt: TGCGCCAGCAGCCCGCGACTAGCGGGGGGGAATGAGCAGTTCTTC
v_call: TRBV28; j_call: TRBJ1-1; clone_size: NA; d_call: NA; cdr3_aa: CAPKKGRGLNTEAFF; cdr3_nt: TGTGCCCCCAAAAAAGGAAGGGGGTTGAACACTGAAGCTTTCTTT
v_call: TRBV7-2; j_call: TRBJ2-7; clone_size: NA; d_call: NA; cdr3_aa: CASSLGRGYGLEQYF; cdr3_nt: TGTGCCAGCAGCTTAGGGCGCGGGTATGGGCTCGAGCAGTACTTC
v_call: TRBV9; j_call: TRBJ1-1; clone_size: few; d_call: TRBD1; cdr3_aa: CASSAWDSEAFF; cdr3_nt: TGTGCCAGCAGCGCGTGGGACAGTGAAGCTTTCTTT
v_call: TRBV10-3; j_call: TRBJ2-1; clone_size: NA; d_call: TRBD2; cdr3_aa: CAISSGTSGGAGYNEQFF; cdr3_nt: TGTGCCATCAGTTCCGGGACTAGCGGGGGGGCCGGTTACAATGAGCAGTTCTTC
v_call: TRBV4-2; j_call: TRBJ1-6; clone_size: NA; d_call: TRBD1; cdr3_aa: CASSQEWTGGFEGSPLHF; cdr3_nt: TGTGCCAGCAGCCAAGAATGGACAGGTGGTTTTGAGGGTTCACCCCTCCACTTT
v_call: TRBV2; j_call: TRBJ1-2; clone_size: NA; d_call: TRBD1; cdr3_aa: CASRLSDRGRGGYTF; cdr3_nt: TGTGCCAGCAGGCTTAGCGACAGGGGGCGCGGCGGCTACACCTTC
v_call: TRBV6-5; j_call: TRBJ1-2; clone_size: NA; d_call: TRBD1; cdr3_aa: CASSYSGTGRGTF; cdr3_nt: TGTGCCAGCAGTTACTCAGGGACAGGAAGGGGCACCTTC
v_call: TRBV19; j_call: TRBJ2-2; clone_size: NA; d_call: TRBD1; cdr3_aa: CASSRTGPDTGELFF; cdr3_nt: TGTGCCAGTAGCCGGACAGGGCCGGACACCGGGGAGCTGTTTTTT
v_call: TRBV28; j_call: TRBJ2-3; clone_size: NA; d_call: TRBD1; cdr3_aa: CASSLASRGPRDTQYF; cdr3_nt: TGTGCCAGCAGTTTAGCCTCCAGGGGGCCGAGGGATACGCAGTATTTT
v_call: TRBV4-1; j_call: TRBJ2-5; clone_size: NA; d_call: TRBD2; cdr3_aa: CASSQGRGASGDRETQYF; cdr3_nt: TGCGCCAGCAGCCAAGGACGGGGGGCTAGCGGGGATCGAGAGACCCAGTACTTC
v_call: TRBV11-2; j_call: TRBJ2-3; clone_size: NA; d_call: TRBD1; cdr3_aa: CASSLTQGADTQYF; cdr3_nt: TGTGCCAGCAGCTTAACCCAGGGGGCAGATACGCAGTATTTT
v_call: TRBV9; j_call: TRBJ1-1; clone_size: NA; d_call: NA; cdr3_aa: CASSEADRPQMNTEAFF; cdr3_nt: TGTGCCAGCAGCGAGGCCGACAGACCCCAAATGAACACTGAAGCTTTCTTT
v_call: TRBV30; j_call: TRBJ1-4; clone_size: NA; d_call: NA; cdr3_aa: CAWKIGQGNEKLFF; cdr3_nt: TGTGCCTGGAAGATTGGCCAGGGCAATGAAAAACTGTTTTTT
v_call: TRBV6-5; j_call: TRBJ1-1; clone_size: few; d_call: NA; cdr3_aa: CASSYRSDTEAFF; cdr3_nt: TGTGCCAGCAGTTATCGGAGTGACACTGAAGCTTTCTTT
v_call: TRBV6-5; j_call: TRBJ1-1; clone_size: NA; d_call: TRBD1; cdr3_aa: CASSRTGEGEAFF; cdr3_nt: TGTGCCAGCAGCCGGACAGGGGAGGGTGAAGCTTTCTTT
v_call: TRBV6-1; j_call: TRBJ2-2; clone_size: NA; d_call: NA; cdr3_aa: CASTESLNTGELFF; cdr3_nt: TGTGCCAGCACCGAGAGTCTGAACACCGGGGAGCTGTTTTTT
v_call: TRBV15; j_call: TRBJ2-7; clone_size: NA; d_call: NA; cdr3_aa: CATSREALLSSYEQYF; cdr3_nt: TGTGCCACCAGCAGAGAAGCGCTCCTAAGCTCCTACGAGCAGTACTTC
v_call: TRBV9; j_call: TRBJ2-1; clone_size: NA; d_call: NA; cdr3_aa: CASSGRGGEQFF; cdr3_nt: TGTGCCAGCAGCGGCAGGGGCGGCGAGCAGTTCTTC
v_call: TRBV6-6; j_call: TRBJ1-6; clone_size: NA; d_call: NA; cdr3_aa: CASRSGLIYNSPLHF; cdr3_nt: TGTGCCAGCAGATCAGGGTTAATTTATAATTCACCCCTCCACTTT